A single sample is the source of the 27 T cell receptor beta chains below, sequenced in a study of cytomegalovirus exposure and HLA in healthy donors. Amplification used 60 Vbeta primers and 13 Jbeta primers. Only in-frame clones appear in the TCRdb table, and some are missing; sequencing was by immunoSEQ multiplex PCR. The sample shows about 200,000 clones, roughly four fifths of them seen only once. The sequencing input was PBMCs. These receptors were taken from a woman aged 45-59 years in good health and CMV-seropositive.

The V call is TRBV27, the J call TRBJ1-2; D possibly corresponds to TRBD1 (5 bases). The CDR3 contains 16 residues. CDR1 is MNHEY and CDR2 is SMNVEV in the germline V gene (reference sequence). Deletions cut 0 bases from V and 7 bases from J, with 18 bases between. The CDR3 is CASSLSASGVRGGYTF. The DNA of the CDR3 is TGTGCCAGCAGTTTATCCGCTTCGGGGGTACGGGGTGGCTACACCTTC.

The CDR3 region has the DNA TGCGCCAGCAGGGGAGGGCAGGAGACCCAGTACTTC. Amino acids: CASRGGQETQYF. This chain links TRBV5-1 with TRBJ2-5, with TRBD2 identical over 7 bases. This CDR3 has 12 residues. CDR1 and CDR2 (germline): SGHRS, YFSETQ. The J segment lost 5 bases and the V segment lost 5 bases, leaving 3 bases of the junction unmatched.

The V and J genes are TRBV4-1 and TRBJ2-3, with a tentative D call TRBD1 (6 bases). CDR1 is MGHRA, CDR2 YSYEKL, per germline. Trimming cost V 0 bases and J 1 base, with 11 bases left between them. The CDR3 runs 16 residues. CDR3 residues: CASSQDTGLGTDTQYF. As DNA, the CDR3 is TGCGCCAGCAGCCAAGATACAGGGCTGGGCACAGATACGCAGTATTTT.

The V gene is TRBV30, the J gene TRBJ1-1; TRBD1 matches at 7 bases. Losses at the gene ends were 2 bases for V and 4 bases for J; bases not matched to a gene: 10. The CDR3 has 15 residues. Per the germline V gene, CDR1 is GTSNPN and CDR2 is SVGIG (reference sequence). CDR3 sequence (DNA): TGTGCCTGGAGTACCGGGACAGCCCAAGGCACTGAAGCTTTCTTT. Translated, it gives CAWSTGTAQGTEAFF.

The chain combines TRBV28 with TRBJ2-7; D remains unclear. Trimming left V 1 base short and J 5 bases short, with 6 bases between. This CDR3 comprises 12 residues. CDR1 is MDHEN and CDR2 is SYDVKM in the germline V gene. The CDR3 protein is CASSLLEHEQYF. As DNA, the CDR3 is TGTGCCAGCAGTTTATTGGAGCACGAGCAGTACTTC.

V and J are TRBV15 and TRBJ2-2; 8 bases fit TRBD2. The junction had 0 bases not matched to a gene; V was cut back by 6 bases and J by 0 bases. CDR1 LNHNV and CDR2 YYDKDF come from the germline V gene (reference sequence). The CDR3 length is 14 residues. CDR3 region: CATRRGANTGELFF. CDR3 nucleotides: TGTGCCACCAGGCGGGGGGCGAACACCGGGGAGCTGTTTTTT. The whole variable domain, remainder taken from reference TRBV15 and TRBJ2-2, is DAMVIQNPRYQVTQFGKPVTLSCSQTLNHNVMYWYQQKSSQAPKLLFHYYDKDFNNEADTPDNFQSRRPNTSFCFLDIRSPGLGDTAMYLCATRRGANTGELFFGEGSRLTVL.

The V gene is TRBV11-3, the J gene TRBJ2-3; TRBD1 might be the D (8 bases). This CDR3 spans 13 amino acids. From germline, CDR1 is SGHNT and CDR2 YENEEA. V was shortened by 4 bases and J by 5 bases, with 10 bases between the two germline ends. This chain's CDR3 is CASSYRGGDTQYF. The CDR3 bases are TGTGCCAGCAGCTACAGGGGGGGAGATACGCAGTATTTT.

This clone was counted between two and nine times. The CDR3 DNA is TGTGCCAGCAGTGAGACAGGACTTTGGGTGAAGGGCTACACCTTC. Translating it yields CASSETGLWVKGYTF. The chain uses TRBV2 and TRBJ1-2, with D possibly being TRBD1 (6 bases). The germline V gene encodes CDR1 SNHLY and CDR2 FYNNEI. The V gene lost 3 bases and the J gene lost 8 bases, with 19 bases spanning the gap. The CDR3 runs to 15 residues.

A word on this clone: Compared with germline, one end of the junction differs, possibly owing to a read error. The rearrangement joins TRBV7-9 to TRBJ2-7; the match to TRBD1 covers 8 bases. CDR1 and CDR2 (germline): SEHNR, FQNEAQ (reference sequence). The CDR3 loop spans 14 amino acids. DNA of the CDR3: TGTTCCAGCAGCCTCGGGACAGGTTGGCAGCAGCAGTACTTC. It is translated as CSSSLGTGWQQQYF. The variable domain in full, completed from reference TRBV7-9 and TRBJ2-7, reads DTGVSQNPRHKITKRGQNVTFRCDPISEHNRLYWYRQTLGQGPEFLTYFQNEAQLEKSRLLSDRFSAERPKGSFSTLEIQRTEQGDSAMYLCSSSLGTGWQQQYFGPGTRLTVT.

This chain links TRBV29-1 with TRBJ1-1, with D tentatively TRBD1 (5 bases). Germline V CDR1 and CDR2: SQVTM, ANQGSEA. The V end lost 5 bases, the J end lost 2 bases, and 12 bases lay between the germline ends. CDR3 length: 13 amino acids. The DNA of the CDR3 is TGCAGCGTTTCTTTGACAGTAAACACTGAAGCTTTCTTT. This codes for CSVSLTVNTEAFF.

CDR3 in amino acids: CAWSPRGGDSPLHF. Here the CDR3 DNA reads TGTGCCTGGAGTCCTAGGGGGGGAGACTCACCCCTCCACTTT. The V call is TRBV30, the J call TRBJ1-6; D perhaps matches TRBD1 (6 bases). Germline-derived CDR1 and CDR2 are GTSNPN and SVGIG (reference sequence). CDR3 length: 14 amino acids. V gave up 2 bases and J gave up 10 bases, with 15 bases separating them.

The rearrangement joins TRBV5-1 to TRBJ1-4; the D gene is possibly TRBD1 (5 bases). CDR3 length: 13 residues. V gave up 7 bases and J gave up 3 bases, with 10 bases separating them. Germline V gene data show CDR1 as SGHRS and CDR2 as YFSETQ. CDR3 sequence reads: CASSDSPNEKLFF. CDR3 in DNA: TGCGCCAGCTCAGACAGCCCTAATGAAAAACTGTTTTTT.

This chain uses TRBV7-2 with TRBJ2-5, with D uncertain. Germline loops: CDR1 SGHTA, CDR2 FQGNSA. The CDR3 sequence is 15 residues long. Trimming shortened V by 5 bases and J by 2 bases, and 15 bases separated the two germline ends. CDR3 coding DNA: TGTGCCAGCAGCCCCCCCGGTCTTCGACAAGAGACCCAGTACTTC. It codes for CASSPPGLRQETQYF.

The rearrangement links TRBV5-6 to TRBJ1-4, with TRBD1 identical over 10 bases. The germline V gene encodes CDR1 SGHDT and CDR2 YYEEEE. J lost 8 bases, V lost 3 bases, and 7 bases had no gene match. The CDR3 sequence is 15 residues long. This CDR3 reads CASSSQDRGGEKLFF. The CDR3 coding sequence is TGTGCCAGCAGCTCCCAGGACAGGGGGGGGGAAAAACTGTTTTTT. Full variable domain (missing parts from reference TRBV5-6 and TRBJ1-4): DAGVTQSPTHLIKTRGQQVTLRCSPKSGHDTVSWYQQALGQGPQFIFQYYEEEERQRGNFPDRFSGHQFPNYSSELNVNALLLGDSALYLCASSSQDRGGEKLFFGSGTQLSVL.

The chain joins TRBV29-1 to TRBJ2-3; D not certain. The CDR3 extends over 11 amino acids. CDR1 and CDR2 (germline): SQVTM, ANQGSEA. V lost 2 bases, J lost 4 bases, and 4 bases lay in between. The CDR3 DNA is TGCAGCGTTGAATATTCAGATACGCAGTATTTT. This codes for CSVEYSDTQYF.

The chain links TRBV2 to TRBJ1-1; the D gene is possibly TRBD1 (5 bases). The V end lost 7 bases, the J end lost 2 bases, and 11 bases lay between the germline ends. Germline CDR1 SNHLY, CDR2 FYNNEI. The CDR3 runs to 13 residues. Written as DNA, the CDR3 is TGTGCCAGCAACAACAGGCCCAACACTGAAGCTTTCTTT. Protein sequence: CASNNRPNTEAFF.

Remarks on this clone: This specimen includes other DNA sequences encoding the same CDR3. CDR3 coding DNA: TGTGCCAGTAGTATAGTCGGGACAGGGGCCTCGATGGGTTATGGCTACACCTTC. It is translated as CASSIVGTGASMGYGYTF. The V call is TRBV19, the J call TRBJ1-2; 10 nucleotides line up with TRBD1. The V segment lost 1 base and the J segment 5 bases; nucleotides outside the gene matches: 13. CDR3 length: 18 amino acids. Germline V gene sequence: CDR1 LNHDA, CDR2 SQIVND (reference sequence).

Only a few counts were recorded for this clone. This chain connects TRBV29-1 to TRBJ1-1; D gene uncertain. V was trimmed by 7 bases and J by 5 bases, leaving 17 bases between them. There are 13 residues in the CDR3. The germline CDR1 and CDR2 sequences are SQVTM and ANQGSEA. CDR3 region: CSAVLGRRTEAFF. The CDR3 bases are TGCAGCGCCGTTTTAGGGAGAAGGACTGAAGCTTTCTTT.

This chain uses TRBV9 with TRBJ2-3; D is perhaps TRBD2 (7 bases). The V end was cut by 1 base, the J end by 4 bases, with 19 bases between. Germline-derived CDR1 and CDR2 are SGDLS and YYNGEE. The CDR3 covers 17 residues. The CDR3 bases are TGTGCCAGCAGCGTAAGTGAGGGGGGGGGCACCGCAGATACGCAGTATTTT. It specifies CASSVSEGGGTADTQYF.

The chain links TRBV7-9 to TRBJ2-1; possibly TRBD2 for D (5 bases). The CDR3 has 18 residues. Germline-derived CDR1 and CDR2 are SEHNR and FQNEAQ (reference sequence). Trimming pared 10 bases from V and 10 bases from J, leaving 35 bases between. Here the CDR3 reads CATLEVQVHNGGVREQFF. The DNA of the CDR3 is TGTGCCACCTTGGAGGTGCAGGTCCACAATGGCGGTGTCAGGGAGCAGTTCTTC.

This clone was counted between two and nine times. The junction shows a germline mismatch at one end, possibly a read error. CDR3 DNA: TGTTCCAGCAGTATACAGGGTTACGAGCAGTACTTC. Protein sequence: CSSSIQGYEQYF. The chain is built from TRBV7-9 and TRBJ2-7; TRBD1 might be the D (6 bases). CDR1 and CDR2 (germline): SEHNR, FQNEAQ (reference sequence). This CDR3 is built from 12 residues.

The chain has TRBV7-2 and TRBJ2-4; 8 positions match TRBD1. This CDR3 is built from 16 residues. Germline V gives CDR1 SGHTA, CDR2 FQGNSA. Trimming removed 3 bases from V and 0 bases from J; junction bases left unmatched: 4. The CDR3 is CASSFSRGQAKNIQYF. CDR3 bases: TGTGCCAGCAGCTTTTCCAGGGGGCAAGCCAAAAACATTCAGTACTTC.

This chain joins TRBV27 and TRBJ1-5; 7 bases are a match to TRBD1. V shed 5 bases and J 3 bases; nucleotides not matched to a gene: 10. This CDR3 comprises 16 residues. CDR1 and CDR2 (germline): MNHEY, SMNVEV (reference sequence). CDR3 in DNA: TGTGCCAGCAGTCCTGAGACAAAGGGGGCCAATCAGCCCCAGCATTTT. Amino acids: CASSPETKGANQPQHF.

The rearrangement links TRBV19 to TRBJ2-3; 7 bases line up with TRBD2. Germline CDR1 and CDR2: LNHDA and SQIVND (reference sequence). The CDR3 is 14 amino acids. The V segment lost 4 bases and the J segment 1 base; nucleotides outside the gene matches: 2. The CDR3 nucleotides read TGTGCCAGTAGTACTGGGGGGGGCACAGATACGCAGTATTTT. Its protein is CASSTGGGTDTQYF.

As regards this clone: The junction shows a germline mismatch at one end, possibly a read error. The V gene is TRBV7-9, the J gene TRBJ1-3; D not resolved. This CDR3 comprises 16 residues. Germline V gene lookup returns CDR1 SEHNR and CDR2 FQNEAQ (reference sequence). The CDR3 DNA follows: TGTTCCAGCAGCTTAGCTTCCGACTCCTCTGGAAACACCATATATTTT. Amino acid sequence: CSSSLASDSSGNTIYF.

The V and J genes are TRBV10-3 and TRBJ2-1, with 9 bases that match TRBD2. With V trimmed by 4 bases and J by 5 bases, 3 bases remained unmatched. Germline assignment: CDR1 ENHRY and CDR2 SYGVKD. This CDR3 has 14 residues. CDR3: CAISGLAEDNEQFF. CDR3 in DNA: TGTGCCATCAGTGGACTAGCGGAAGACAATGAGCAGTTCTTC.

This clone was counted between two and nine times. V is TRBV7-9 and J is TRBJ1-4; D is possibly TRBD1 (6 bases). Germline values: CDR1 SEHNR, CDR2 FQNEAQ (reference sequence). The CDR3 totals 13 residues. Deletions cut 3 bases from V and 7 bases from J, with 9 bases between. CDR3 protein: CASSLGHSEKLFF. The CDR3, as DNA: TGTGCCAGCAGCTTGGGACACTCTGAAAAACTGTTTTTT.